One and the same sample provided the 23 T cell receptor beta chains below, sequenced in a study of T cells in Graves' hyperthyroidism and ophthalmopathy. It was RNA transcripts that yielded the amplified TCR beta CDR3 regions. TCR CDR3 underwent first-round RT-PCR with the HTBI primer set. TCRdb re-derived calls from the multiplex PCR reads in MiXCR, one entry per CDR3 protein. Of hundreds of thousands of distinct CDR3 sequences in the sample, around 15% were seen once. The specimen was blood. Receptor source: a woman aged 45-59 years with Graves' ophthalmopathy.

This clonotype was found many times. J is TRBJ2-1 and V is TRBV4-3; TRBD2 aligns across 7 bases. CDR1 LGHNA and CDR2 YSLEER come from the germline V gene. The CDR3 has 15 amino acids. Unmatched junction bases numbered 4, after V lost 1 base and J lost 4 bases. The CDR3 bases are TGCGCCAGCAGCCAAGTACTAGCGCAATACAATGAGCAGTTCTTC. Encoded protein: CASSQVLAQYNEQFF.

The chain links TRBV29-1 to TRBJ1-2; the match to TRBD1 covers 7 bases. Germline values: CDR1 SQVTM, CDR2 ANQGSEA. This CDR3 is built from 13 residues. Germline trimming cut 7 bases from V and 3 bases from J; bases unmatched to any gene: 8. CDR3 protein: CSAPTGQDYGYTF. For the CDR3, the DNA is TGCAGCGCCCCGACAGGACAGGACTATGGCTACACCTTC. The whole variable domain, remainder taken from reference TRBV29-1 and TRBJ1-2, is SAVISQKPSRDICQRGTSLTIQCQVDSQVTMMFWYRQQPGQSLTLIATANQGSEATYESGFVIDKFPISRPNLTFSTLTVSNMSPEDSSIYLCSAPTGQDYGYTFGSGTRLTVV.

This clonotype was detected ten times or more. This sequence joins TRBV3-1 and TRBJ2-1, with a tentative D call TRBD2 (6 bases). This CDR3 has 15 amino acids. Germline V gene data show CDR1 as LGHDT and CDR2 as YNNKEL (reference sequence). V was pared by 4 bases and J by 9 bases, with 19 bases between. The CDR3 spells CASSLRPTRTFEQFF. CDR3 bases: TGTGCCAGCAGCCTTCGGCCGACTAGAACGTTTGAGCAGTTCTTC.

This clonotype showed up just a few times. The V call is TRBV9, the J call TRBJ1-3, with D tentatively TRBD1 (5 bases). Trimming removed 3 bases from V and 1 base from J, with 11 bases in between. The CDR3 extends over 15 amino acids. Germline V gene data show CDR1 as SGDLS and CDR2 as YYNGEE. The CDR3 here is CASSAGTGSGNTIYF. In DNA form, the CDR3 reads TGTGCCAGCAGCGCCGGGACGGGTTCTGGAAACACCATATATTTT.

The J gene is TRBJ1-3, the V gene TRBV6-1, with TRBD1 as a possible D gene (5 bases). This CDR3 spans 16 amino acids. Trimming took off 6 bases at V and 0 bases at J, with 15 bases between the two ends. From germline, CDR1 is MNHNS and CDR2 SASEGT. As DNA, the CDR3 is TGTGCCAGCAGCCAGACAGTCCCCCGCTCTGGAAACACCATATATTTT. Translated, it gives CASSQTVPRSGNTIYF.

At least ten counts were recorded for this clonotype. CDR3 amino acids: CASSFNFGRGSTEAFF. In DNA, the CDR3 is TGTGCCAGCAGTTTTAATTTCGGCAGGGGGAGCACTGAAGCTTTCTTT. This chain links TRBV28 with TRBJ1-1, with 7 bases aligning to TRBD1. J gave up 4 bases and V 3 bases, and 11 bases lay outside the gene matches. The CDR3 spans 16 residues. Germline V lookup: CDR1 MDHEN, CDR2 SYDVKM. Full variable domain (remainder filled in from reference TRBV28 and TRBJ1-1): DVKVTQSSRYLVKRTGEKVFLECVQDMDHENMFWYRQDPGLGLRLIYFSYDVKMKEKGDIPEGYSVSREKKERFSLILESASTNQTSMYLCASSFNFGRGSTEAFFGQGTRLTVV.

This clonotype has a handful of counts. The chain carries TRBV27 and TRBJ2-6; no firm D call. V was cut by 0 bases and J by 2 bases, with 2 bases left in between. The CDR3 runs 14 residues. The V gene's germline CDR1 is MNHEY and CDR2 SMNVEV (reference sequence). The CDR3: CASSLSPGANVLTF. CDR3 bases: TGTGCCAGCAGTTTATCGCCTGGGGCCAACGTCCTGACTTTC.

This clonotype has ten or more counts. The chain links TRBV10-3 to TRBJ2-5; a weak D match, TRBD2 (6 bases). The CDR3 covers 14 residues. The V gene's germline CDR1 is ENHRY and CDR2 SYGVKD. Trimming took off 6 bases at V and 2 bases at J, with 13 bases between the two ends. CDR3 residues: CAIRTGLLQETQYF. In DNA, the CDR3 is TGTGCCATCAGAACGGGACTTTTACAAGAGACCCAGTACTTC.

The chain has TRBV4-2 and TRBJ1-5; D not certain. The CDR3 is 14 amino acids. V was pared by 0 bases and J by 4 bases, with 7 bases between. The germline gives CDR1 LGHNA, CDR2 YNFKEQ. DNA of the CDR3: TGTGCCAGCAGCCAAGAGGAAGGGAATCAGCCCCAGCATTTT. It encodes CASSQEEGNQPQHF.

The rearrangement uses TRBV3-1 and TRBJ2-3; 10 bases line up with TRBD2. The CDR3 spans 17 residues. The germline V gene encodes CDR1 LGHDT and CDR2 YNNKEL (reference sequence). The junction had 11 bases not matched to a gene; V was cut back by 4 bases and J by 4 bases. DNA for the CDR3: TGTGCCAGCAGCCCCTCAATAGCGGGAGGTCTGGCAGATACGCAGTATTTT. This gives the protein CASSPSIAGGLADTQYF.

The V call is TRBV3-1, the J call TRBJ2-2, with TRBD2 matching 7 bases. This CDR3 comprises 16 residues. CDR1 is LGHDT and CDR2 is YNNKEL in the germline V gene (reference sequence). The V gene end was trimmed by 3 bases and the J gene end by 4 bases; junction bases not matched to a gene: 8. The DNA for the CDR3 is TGTGCCAGCAGCCAGGAGTGGGGAGGGAGCACCGGGGAGCTGTTTTTT. Protein product: CASSQEWGGSTGELFF. Using reference TRBV3-1 and TRBJ2-2 for the parts outside the CDR3, the full variable domain is DTAVSQTPKYLVTQMGNDKSIKCEQNLGHDTMYWYKQDSKKFLKIMFSYNNKELIINETVPNRFSPKSPDKAHLNLHINSLELGDSAVYFCASSQEWGGSTGELFFGEGSRLTVL.

This clonotype was recorded a few times. The chain links TRBV29-1 to TRBJ1-2; D might be TRBD1 (6 bases). Trimming shortened V by 2 bases and J by 2 bases, and 15 bases separated the two germline ends. Germline CDR1 is SQVTM and CDR2 is ANQGSEA. The CDR3 is made up of 15 amino acids. The CDR3 nucleotides are TGCAGCGTTGAATTCTTGGGACACCTCAACTATGGCTACACCTTC. Its protein is CSVEFLGHLNYGYTF.

V and J are TRBV14 and TRBJ2-5, with 13 bases matching TRBD2. The length of the CDR3 is 16 residues. CDR1 and CDR2 (germline): SGHDN, FVKESK. J was trimmed by 4 bases and V by 4 bases; bases with no gene match: 6. CDR3 DNA sequence: TGTGCCAGCAGCCTCAGGACTAGCGGGAGTTTAGAGACCCAGTACTTC. Amino acid sequence: CASSLRTSGSLETQYF.

This clonotype has at least ten counts. The V and J genes are TRBV6-5 and TRBJ2-5, with TRBD1 matching over 8 bases. Looked up from germline, CDR1 is MNHEY and CDR2 is SVGAGI. The CDR3 runs to 14 residues. After removal of 0 bases from V and 8 bases from J, the junction contained 5 bases not matched to a gene. In DNA form, the CDR3 reads TGTGCCAGCAGTTACTCGGACAGGGTGGATACCCAGTACTTC. This codes for CASSYSDRVDTQYF.

This clonotype was detected ten times or more. This sequence joins TRBV28 and TRBJ1-5, with a tentative D call TRBD1 (5 bases). The CDR3 has 18 amino acids. V lost 2 bases and J 0 bases, leaving 17 bases between the germline ends. Germline loops: CDR1 MDHEN, CDR2 SYDVKM. CDR3: CASSLIPQVSHSNQPQHF. CDR3 DNA sequence: TGTGCCAGCAGTTTAATTCCACAGGTGAGCCATAGCAATCAGCCCCAGCATTTT.

In the case of this clonotype: At one of its ends the junction is not consistent with the germline gene, which may arise from a read error. The CDR3: CATREGKEAQYF. The CDR3 coding sequence is TGTGCCACCAGGGAGGGTAAAGAGGCCCAGTACTTC. The rearrangement uses TRBV10-3 and TRBJ2-5, with 7 bases that match TRBD2. The CDR3 runs 12 residues. CDR1 is ENHRY, CDR2 SYGVKD, per germline.

This clonotype has more than one count but fewer than ten. The chain is built from TRBV6-1 and TRBJ2-2; TRBD2 matches at 7 bases. J was trimmed by 5 bases and V by 5 bases; bases with no gene match: 5. The CDR3 covers 14 residues. Germline-derived CDR1 and CDR2 are MNHNS and SASEGT. The CDR3 loop reads CASSRTSSTGELFF. CDR3 DNA: TGTGCCAGCAGTCGGACTAGTAGTACCGGGGAGCTGTTTTTT.

The table lists this clonotype with a few counts. The chain links TRBV4-3 to TRBJ2-2; the D gene could be TRBD1 or TRBD2 (5 bases each). Trimming removed 1 base at V and 7 bases at J, with 16 bases between. There are 16 residues in the CDR3. Germline V gives CDR1 LGHNA, CDR2 YSLEER. For the CDR3, the DNA is TGCGCCAGCAGCCAAGCGAGGGGTGCTTTGGTCGGGGAGCTGTTTTTT. It codes for CASSQARGALVGELFF.

This clonotype was recorded at least ten times. The chain carries TRBV5-5 and TRBJ2-7; D gene uncertain. V lost 0 bases and J 0 bases, leaving 10 bases between the germline ends. The CDR3 spans 15 residues. Looked up from germline, CDR1 is SGHKS and CDR2 is YYEKEE (reference sequence). This CDR3 reads CASSLEAVASYEQYF. The CDR3 DNA follows: TGTGCCAGCAGCTTGGAGGCTGTCGCCTCCTACGAGCAGTACTTC. Filled out from reference TRBV5-5 and TRBJ2-7, the complete variable domain reads DAGVTQSPTHLIKTRGQQVTLRCSPISGHKSVSWYQQVLGQGPQFIFQYYEKEERGRGNFPDRFSARQFPNYSSELNVNALLLGDSALYLCASSLEAVASYEQYFGPGTRLTVT.

This clonotype appeared many times. V is TRBV11-2 and J is TRBJ2-7; D possibly corresponds to TRBD2 (6 bases). Trimming shortened V by 1 base and J by 0 bases, and 10 bases separated the two germline ends. CDR1 is SGHAT, CDR2 FQNNGV, per germline. The CDR3 covers 15 residues. The CDR3 bases are TGTGCCAGCAGCTTAGGGGCTAGCGTCTCCTACGAGCAGTACTTC. It translates to CASSLGASVSYEQYF.

This clonotype was detected a few times. The chain carries TRBV7-9 and TRBJ2-5; D unresolved. Trimming cost V 7 bases and J 1 base, with 16 bases left between them. This CDR3 is 15 amino acids long. Germline V gene sequence: CDR1 SEHNR, CDR2 FQNEAQ (reference sequence). CDR3 sequence reads: CASMPTQEIQETQYF. CDR3 sequence (DNA): TGTGCCAGCATGCCCACCCAGGAAATCCAAGAGACCCAGTACTTC.

The rearrangement links TRBV19 to TRBJ2-7; D unclear. Germline V gene sequence: CDR1 LNHDA, CDR2 SQIVND (reference sequence). The CDR3 extends over 16 amino acids. Trimming shortened V by 0 bases and J by 2 bases, and 14 bases separated the two germline ends. The DNA of the CDR3 is TGTGCCAGTAGTATAGATCTTTCCAACAGCCCCTACGAGCAGTACTTC. It translates to CASSIDLSNSPYEQYF.

This clonotype was counted between two and nine times. The chain recombines TRBV7-9 with TRBJ1-2, with D hard to call. The V end was cut by 0 bases, the J end by 8 bases, with 16 bases between. The CDR3 has 15 amino acids. CDR1 SEHNR and CDR2 FQNEAQ come from the germline V gene (reference sequence). This CDR3 reads CASSLASGALFGYTF. CDR3 nucleotides: TGTGCCAGCAGCTTAGCGTCGGGAGCGCTCTTCGGCTACACCTTC.